The entry that follows covers one TCR beta chain sequence. Its target is unknown. Treatment denoted: 19 received Ad26.COV2.S at low or high dose, single or two shots; several received placebo; per-sample allocation not given. Sampling occurred on day 63 after the first vaccine or placebo injection. In germline, CDR1 is LGHDT, CDR2 YNNKEL (reference sequence). The CDR3 covers 21 residues. Trimming at V came to 2 bases and at J to 3 bases, leaving 22 bases not matched to a gene. The record originates from a study of Ad26.COV2.S vaccination and SARS-CoV-2 variants. At the level of the study: Once or twice, 56 days apart, Ad26.COV2.S was delivered intramuscularly.

Method: immunoSEQ multiplex PCR; TCRdb's copy keeps in-frame clones and lacks some. The repertoire holds approximately 340,000 clones, with about 88% as singletons. Whole-study results and caveats: Higher spike-specific TCR breadth was found in vaccine recipients than in placebo recipients. Vaccinees and placebo recipients showed similar non-spike TCR breadth. Possibly, TCR breadth and depth analyses underestimated total T cell responses.

This TCR was recovered from a person between 18 and 65 years old who received the Ad26.COV2.S COVID-19 vaccine or a placebo. This rearrangement joins TRBV3-1 (or the pseudogene TRBV3-2) to TRBJ2-5; 9 bases match TRBD2. The sample here was peripheral blood, taken in a trial of Ad26.COV2.S vaccine versus placebo. DNA for the CDR3: TGTGCCAGCAGCCAAACCCCTTTCTGGGCTAGCGGGATAGGAAAAAAAGAGACCCAGTACTTC. This translates into CASSQTPFWASGIGKKETQYF.